This is a list of T cell receptor beta chains from one sample in a study of Ad26.COV2.S vaccination and SARS-CoV-2 variants. Repertoires were generated with immunoSEQ multiplex PCR, while TCRdb's copy carries only in-frame clones and drops some. Of roughly 500,000 clones in the sample, 89% were seen once. Source: peripheral blood, taken in a trial of Ad26.COV2.S vaccine versus placebo. All receptors come from a person aged 18-60 years who received the Ad26.COV2.S COVID-19 vaccine or a placebo. The CDR3 runs from the conserved cysteine through the conserved F or W. A D gene is named only where the DNA matches it firmly. Only some rows state a clone size, as once, few, many or a class for expanded clones.

j_call d_call v_call clone_size cdr3_nt cdr3_aa
TRBJ1-2 - TRBV5-5 - TGTGCCAGCAGCCCACAAGGACAGTCTATCTATGGCTACACCTTC CASSPQGQSIYGYTF
TRBJ1-1 - TRBV4-1 - TGCGCCAGCGCTTCCCCCACGAAGAACACTGAAGCTTTCTTT CASASPTKNTEAFF
TRBJ1-2 - TRBV10-3 - TGTGCCATCAGTCCCGGTGAGGGCTACACCTTC CAISPGEGYTF
TRBJ1-2 - TRBV20-1 - TGCAGTGCTAGTCTCATCCAATCCGAGATGGATGGCTACACCTTC CSASLIQSEMDGYTF
TRBJ1-4 - TRBV28 - TGTGCCAGCAGTTCCGGGACACCAGATGAAAAACTGTTTTTT CASSSGTPDEKLFF
TRBJ1-2 - TRBV7-2 - TGTGCCAGCAGCCGGACGGTCCTAAACTATGGCTACACCTTC CASSRTVLNYGYTF
TRBJ1-2 TRBD1 TRBV24-1 - TGTGCCACCAGTCCAGCAGGGGGCCACTATGGCTACACCTTC CATSPAGGHYGYTF
TRBJ2-3 - TRBV5-4 - TGTGCCAGCAGCTTGAACAGGGCTAGAGATACGCAGTATTTT CASSLNRARDTQYF
TRBJ1-6 - TRBV11-2 - TGTGCCAGCACCCCGGGGGAGGGCTATAATTCACCCCTCCACTTT CASTPGEGYNSPLHF
TRBJ1-1 - TRBV7-2 - TGTGCCAGCAGCTCTTATACGGGGGAAGCTTTCTTT CASSSYTGEAFF
TRBJ2-7 - TRBV3-1/TRBV3-2 - TGTGCCAGCAGTCCAGGGAGCTACGAGCAGTACTTC CASSPGSYEQYF
TRBJ1-2 - TRBV6-6 - TGTGCCAGCAGTTACAACCTCTATGGCTACACCTTC CASSYNLYGYTF
TRBJ2-5 TRBD2 TRBV11-3 - TGTGCCAGCAGCTTATCTCTAGCGGGGCCCCAAGAGACCCAGTACTTC CASSLSLAGPQETQYF
TRBJ2-1 TRBD2 TRBV5-8 - TGTGCCAGCAGCTTAGGACTAGCGATGTACAATGAGCAGTTCTTC CASSLGLAMYNEQFF
TRBJ2-2 - TRBV5-1 - TGCGCCAGCAGCTCGCCCCGGGACACTTCCCTACAGCACACCGGGGAGCTGTTTTTT CASSSPRDTSLQHTGELFF
TRBJ1-1 TRBD1 TRBV12-3/TRBV12-4 - TGTGCCAGCACCCGACAGGGGAGGTGGGCTTTCTTT CASTRQGRWAFF
TRBJ1-6 - TRBV2 - TGTGCCAGCATGCCCCACAGGCGTGGAAGCTCCTATAATTCACCCCTCCACTTT CASMPHRRGSSYNSPLHF
TRBJ2-4 - TRBV24-1 - TGTGCCACCAGTGATGTGACCCGGGACAACATTCAGTACTTC CATSDVTRDNIQYF
TRBJ2-5 - TRBV7-2 - TGTGCCAGCAGCTCCATGGTCCGGTATGAGACCCAGTACTTC CASSSMVRYETQYF
TRBJ1-5 - TRBV19 - TGTGCCAGTATTGGGCGTAACAATCAGCCCCAGCATTTT CASIGRNNQPQHF
TRBJ2-4 TRBD2 TRBV19 - TGTGCCAGTAGCCGCGGGGGGAGGAACATTCAGTACTTC CASSRGGRNIQYF
TRBJ2-2 - TRBV28 - TGTGCCAGCAGAATTCCTCTCGGGGCTGGGGAGCTGTTTTTT CASRIPLGAGELFF
TRBJ2-7 - TRBV4-2 once TGTGCCAGCAGCCAAGAAGGGAACGGGGGGCTGTCCTACGAGCAGTACTTC CASSQEGNGGLSYEQYF
TRBJ1-1 - TRBV7-3 - TGTGCCAGCAGCTTAACGCCTTGGGTAACTGAAGCTTTCTTT CASSLTPWVTEAFF
TRBJ1-2 TRBD1 TRBV4-2 - TGTGCCAGCAGCTCTGGACAGGATAGCTATGGCTACACCTTC CASSSGQDSYGYTF
TRBJ1-2 - TRBV2 many TGTGCCCTGGACCTGGTGGGAGGCTACACCTTC CALDLVGGYTF
TRBJ1-1 - TRBV4-3 - TGCGCCAGCAGCCAAGGGGCGCCGGGAGTAGGCCGCCGGACTGAAGCTTTCTTT CASSQGAPGVGRRTEAFF
TRBJ1-2 - TRBV10-1 once TGCGCCAGCAGTGAAACTGACAGGACTAACTATGGCTACACCTTC CASSETDRTNYGYTF
TRBJ1-2 - TRBV10-3 - TGTGCGACAAGTGGGTCACTCGATGAAGGCTACACCTTC CATSGSLDEGYTF
TRBJ1-1 - TRBV20-1 - TGCAGTGCTGGAGGGGAGACTGAAGCTTTCTTT CSAGGETEAFF
TRBJ2-7 TRBD2 TRBV6-6 - TGTGCCAGCAGCCGTGGACTAGCGGGGGGTCTGAACTTC CASSRGLAGGLNF
TRBJ2-1 - TRBV16 - TGTGCCAGCAGCCCGGGGTCAGGGTCCCACAATGAGCAGTTCTTC CASSPGSGSHNEQFF
TRBJ1-2 - TRBV9 - TGTGCCAGCAGCGCCACAGGGTTCTATGGCTACACCTTC CASSATGFYGYTF
TRBJ1-4 - TRBV3-1/TRBV3-2 - TGTGCCAGCAGCCCCCGAGGAACTAATGAAAAACTGTTTTTT CASSPRGTNEKLFF
TRBJ1-2 TRBD1 TRBV6-5 - TGTGCCAGCAGTCGGGACAGGGACGGACCTGGCTACACCTTC CASSRDRDGPGYTF
TRBJ2-7 - TRBV6-5 - TGTGCCAGCAGCTCTCCTTCCTACGAGCAGTACTTC CASSSPSYEQYF
TRBJ1-1 - TRBV5-4 - TGTGCCAGCAGCTTGGCAGGGATGACTGAAGCTTTCTTT CASSLAGMTEAFF
TRBJ1-5 - TRBV2 - TGTGCCAGCAGTGAAGTTTCCGGGAATCAGCCCCAGCATTTT CASSEVSGNQPQHF
TRBJ2-3 - TRBV2 - TGTGCCAGCAGTCCGGACTTACAATCCGATACGCAGTATTTT CASSPDLQSDTQYF
TRBJ1-5 TRBD1 TRBV5-5 - TGTGCCAGCAGCTTCGCAGGGGGCGCAGATCAGCCCCAGCATTTT CASSFAGGADQPQHF
TRBJ2-3 - TRBV5-1 - TGCGCCAGCAGCTTGGAAGGCACAGATACGCAGTATTTT CASSLEGTDTQYF
TRBJ2-3 - TRBV5-1 - TGCGCCAGCAGCCTGGAGCGCCCTAGCACAGATACGCAGTATTTT CASSLERPSTDTQYF
TRBJ2-5 - TRBV3-1/TRBV3-2 - TGTGCCAGCAGCCAAGATTTGAGGGACGAGACCCAGTACTTC CASSQDLRDETQYF
TRBJ2-7 - TRBV29-1 once TGCAGCGTTGAAGGTCGGCAGGGGCAGTACTTC CSVEGRQGQYF
TRBJ2-7 - TRBV2 - TGTGCCAGCTTACCCGGGAACTCCTACGAGCAGTACTTC CASLPGNSYEQYF
TRBJ1-6 TRBD1 TRBV27 - TGTGCCAGCAGTGACCGGGACAGGGGCTCACCCCTCCACTTT CASSDRDRGSPLHF
TRBJ2-5 TRBD2 TRBV15 - TGTGCCACCAGCAGAGCGTGGACTAGCGGGAGTCGAGAGACCCAGTACTTC CATSRAWTSGSRETQYF
TRBJ2-1 TRBD1 TRBV5-1 once TGCGCCAGCAGCGTCGGCAGGGGGACAGGGGTTTACAATGAGCAGTTCTTC CASSVGRGTGVYNEQFF
TRBJ2-1 - TRBV11-3 - TGTGCCAGCAGCGCCGTGGGTAGCGGTGAGCAGTTCTTC CASSAVGSGEQFF